The present T cell receptor beta chain was sequenced within a study of immune evolution from preneoplasia to lung adenocarcinoma. Some clones are missing from TCRdb's copy, which holds only in-frame ones; the method was immunoSEQ multiplex PCR. The profile shows several thousand clones, approximately 79% of them singletons. Overall study findings and caveats: Later-stage lesions seemingly showed higher T cell density and diversity than normal lung. Top clone frequencies peaked in normal lung, apparently declining through invasive adenocarcinoma.

Between the mid-2010s and the late 2010s, patients underwent resection in Japan or China. Turning to this clone: The antigen is not known.

CDR1 is WSHSY, CDR2 SAAADI, per germline. Germline trimming cut 7 bases from V and 4 bases from J; bases unmatched to any gene: 9. CDR3 length: 15 residues. Sequences were obtained from FFPE minimally invasive lung adenocarcinoma tissue. The rearrangement uses TRBV10-2 and TRBJ2-1, with TRBD2 identical over 8 bases. This receptor was obtained from a person aged 50-75 years with lung adenocarcinoma. CDR3 sequence (DNA): TGCGCCAGCACCGGGGGGGGAAACCTTTACAATGAGCAGTTCTTC. This sequence encodes CASTGGGNLYNEQFF.